Below, one T cell receptor beta chain is given with its context. Its recognized antigen is unknown. Base qualities are missing; no much larger clone stands one base away. The source of the sample is a study of CD8+CD57+ T cells in acquired aplastic anemia (dated by TCRdb to between 2018 and 2020). For the wider study: Extracted DNA from sorted CD4+ and CD8+ cells averaged approximately 3 ug, ranging from about 0.17 to 27.4 ug. Healthy donor samples averaged about 9.9 million reads for CD4+ and roughly 12 million for CD8+ cells. Study-wide conclusions, independent of this receptor: No significant difference in CD8+ Simpson's diversity was found between patients and healthy controls (P=0.060). Twenty-nine CD8+ CDR3 sequences were found in both patients and controls but appeared to be highly expressed in patients and within the immunodominant clones of the patients.

Taken from the germline V gene, the CDR1 and CDR2 loops are SNHLY and FYNNEI. V has 1 base trimmed and J has 7 bases trimmed; junction bases matching no gene number 7. The CDR3 contains 16 residues, cysteine and phenylalanine counted. The kept DNA is CDR3 alone, 48 bases in frame from the first base. TCR beta VDJ combination and CDR3 sequence profiling used genomic DNA as the template. An Illumina HiSeq 2000 was the platform used for TCR repertoire sequencing. Regarding the original processing steps: Repertoire assessment relied on Simpson's diversity index, CDR3 size and DJ length profiles, and TRBV/TRBJ rearrangement plots. The most abundant DNA sequence in the deep sequencing data was defined as the immunodominant clone. CDR3 amino acid sequences were checked for sharing between subjects and were compared against published repertoires and the VDJdb database. TCRdb reanalyzed the raw reads on its own, using fastp at Q25 for trimming and MiXCR for clone calling, and kept in-frame beta chains. Rows with a matching CDR3 protein are joined into one entry that keeps the most common DNA and genes. TCRdb's processing, not the authors', yielded these V and J calls. Across this sample there are some 180,000 distinct CDR3 sequences, with 46% seen only once. About 2.9% of the sample goes to the ten largest clones.

TCR repertoires of sorted CD4+ and CD8+ blood T cells from severe aplastic anemia patients and healthy subjects were deep-sequenced in the study. Ficoll-Paque density gradient centrifugation was used to isolate peripheral blood mononuclear cells. Before DNA extraction, CD4+ and CD8+ T cells were sorted with FACS or magnetic beads. The TCR was taken from a human donor in good health. The rearrangement combines TRBV2 with TRBJ1-4, and TRBD1 aligns with 9 junction nucleotides. The material sequenced was sorted CD4+, CD8+, or CD8+CD57+ T cells (not recorded which) from PBMCs. The bases are TGTGCCAGCAGTGAAGGGACAGGGGAGACATTTGAAAAACTGTTTTTT. It codes for CASSEGTGETFEKLFF.